This T cell receptor (beta chain) was identified during a study of shared clonotypes between healthy human individuals. Notes on the study in general: Non-shared clonotypes displayed generation probabilities falling below those of clonotypes present in all four donors.

The assay was immunoSEQ multiplex PCR, and TCRdb's table has in-frame clones only and misses some. The repertoire holds some 1.5 million clones, around 97% seen once, with roughly 1.2% in the top ten. This clone was detected once. The antigen is not known. The CDR3 is 12 residues long. The germline V gene has CDR1 MDHEN and CDR2 SYDVKM. V was shortened by 8 bases and J by 1 base, with 9 bases between the two germline ends. A CD45RA-negative memory subset and a CD45RA+ naive subset were separated from the CD4+ cells. The clonotype originates from a man between 25 and 39 years old in good health. The sample was naive CD4+ T cells sorted from blood. Subset defined: CD45RA+ positively selected. The gene calls are TRBV28 and TRBJ2-7, with D uncertain. CDR3 sequence: CASGLGSYEQYF. Here the CDR3 DNA reads TGTGCCAGCGGCTTGGGGTCCTACGAGCAGTACTTC.